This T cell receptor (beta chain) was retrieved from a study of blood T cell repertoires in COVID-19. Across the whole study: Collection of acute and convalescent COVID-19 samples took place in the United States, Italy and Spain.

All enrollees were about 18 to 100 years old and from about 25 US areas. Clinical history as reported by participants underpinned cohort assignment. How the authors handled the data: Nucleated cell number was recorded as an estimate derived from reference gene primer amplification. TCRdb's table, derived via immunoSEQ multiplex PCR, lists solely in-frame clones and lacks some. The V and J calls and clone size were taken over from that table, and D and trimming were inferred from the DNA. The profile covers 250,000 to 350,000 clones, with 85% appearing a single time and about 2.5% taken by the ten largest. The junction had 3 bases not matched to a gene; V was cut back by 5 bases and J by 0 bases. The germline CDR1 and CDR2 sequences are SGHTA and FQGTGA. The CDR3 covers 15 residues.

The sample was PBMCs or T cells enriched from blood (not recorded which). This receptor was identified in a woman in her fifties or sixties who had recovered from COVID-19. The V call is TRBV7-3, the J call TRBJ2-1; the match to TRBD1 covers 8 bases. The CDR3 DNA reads TGTGCCAGCAGCCCGGACAGGGCCTCCTACAATGAGCAGTTCTTC. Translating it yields CASSPDRASYNEQFF.